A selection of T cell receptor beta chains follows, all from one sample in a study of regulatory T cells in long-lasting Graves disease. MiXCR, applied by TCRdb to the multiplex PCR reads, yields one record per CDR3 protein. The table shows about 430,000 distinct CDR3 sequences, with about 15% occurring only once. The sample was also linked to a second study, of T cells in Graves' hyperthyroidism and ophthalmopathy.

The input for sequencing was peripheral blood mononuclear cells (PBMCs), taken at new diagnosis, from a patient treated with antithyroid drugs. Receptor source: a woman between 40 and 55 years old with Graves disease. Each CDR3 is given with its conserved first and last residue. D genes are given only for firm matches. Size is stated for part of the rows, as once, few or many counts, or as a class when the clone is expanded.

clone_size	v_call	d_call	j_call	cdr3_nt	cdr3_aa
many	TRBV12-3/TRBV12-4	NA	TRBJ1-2	TGTGCCAGCAGTCCGAACAGTGCTAACTATGGCTACACCTTC	CASSPNSANYGYTF
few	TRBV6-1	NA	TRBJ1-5	TGTGCCAGCCTATTGGACAGTGACAATCAGCCCCAGCATTTT	CASLLDSDNQPQHF
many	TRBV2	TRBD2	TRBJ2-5	TGTGCCAGCAGTGTTTCTGCGGGAGGGGAGACCCAGTACTTC	CASSVSAGGETQYF
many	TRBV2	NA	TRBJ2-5	TGTGCCAGCCAGTTTCGTGAGGGGCAAGAGACCCAGTACTTC	CASQFREGQETQYF
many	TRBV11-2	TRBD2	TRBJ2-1	TGTGCCAGCAGCCAGACTAGCGATTCCTACAATGAGCAGTTCTTC	CASSQTSDSYNEQFF
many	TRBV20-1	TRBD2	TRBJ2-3	TGCAGTGCTATTGGAACCCTAGCGGGACCCACAGATACGCAGTATTTT	CSAIGTLAGPTDTQYF
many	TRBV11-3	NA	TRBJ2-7	TGTGCCAGCAGCTTAGTACGCGTCAGGCCATACGAGCAGTACTTC	CASSLVRVRPYEQYF
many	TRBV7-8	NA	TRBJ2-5	TGTGCCAGCAGCCGTCCGCAGACCGGGACCCAAGAGACCCAGTACTTC	CASSRPQTGTQETQYF
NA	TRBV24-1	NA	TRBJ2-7	TGTGCCACCAGTGATTCTAGGGGGAGCTACGAGCAGTACTTC	CATSDSRGSYEQYF
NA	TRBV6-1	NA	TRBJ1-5	TGTGCCAGCAAAGAAGGGACACAGCCCCAGCATTTT	CASKEGTQPQHF
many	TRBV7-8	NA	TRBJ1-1	TGTGCCAGCAGCTTACGAGTGGTGAACACTGAAGCTTTCTTT	CASSLRVVNTEAFF
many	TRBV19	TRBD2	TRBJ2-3	TGTGCCAGTAGAATAGCGGGAGCCGAAGATACGCAGTATTTT	CASRIAGAEDTQYF
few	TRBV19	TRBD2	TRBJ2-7	TGTGCCAATCTCCCTTCCCCCGACTCTAGCGGCGTCTCCTACGAGCAGTACTTC	CANLPSPDSSGVSYEQYF
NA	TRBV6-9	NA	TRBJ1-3	TGTGCCAGCAGTTATGACAGGAGGTCTGGAAACACCATATATTTT	CASSYDRRSGNTIYF
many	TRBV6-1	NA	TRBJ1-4	TGTGCCAGCAGTCTCGGGATGGCAGAGTTAAATGAAAAACTGTTTTTT	CASSLGMAELNEKLFF
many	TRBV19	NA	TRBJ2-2	TGTGCCAGTAGTGCCCACGCATATAACACCGGGGAGCTGTTTTTT	CASSAHAYNTGELFF
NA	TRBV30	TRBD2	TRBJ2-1	TGTGCCTGGAGTGTACTCTCTAGCGGAACCTACAATGAGCAGTTCTTC	CAWSVLSSGTYNEQFF
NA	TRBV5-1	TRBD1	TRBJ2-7	TGCACCAGCAGCTCCTCCGGGACAGGGAGCCACGAGCAGTACTTC	CTSSSSGTGSHEQYF
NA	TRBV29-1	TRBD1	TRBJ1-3	TGCAGCGTTGAAGATACAGGGGGCTCTGGAAACACCATATATTTT	CSVEDTGGSGNTIYF
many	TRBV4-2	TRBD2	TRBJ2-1	TGTGCCAGCAGCCAAGACCTGGGGACTAGCGGGAGTAGGGACCACAATGAGCAGTTCTTC	CASSQDLGTSGSRDHNEQFF
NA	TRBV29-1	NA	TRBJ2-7	TGCAGCGTCCTCGACAGGCACGAGCAGTACTTC	CSVLDRHEQYF
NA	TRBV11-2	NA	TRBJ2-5	TGTGCCAGCAGCTCAGGACGGGGTTTTGAGACCCAGTACTTC	CASSSGRGFETQYF
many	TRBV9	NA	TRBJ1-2	TGTGCCAGCAACGGCGGGACCAACTATGGCTACACCTTC	CASNGGTNYGYTF